This T cell receptor (beta chain) stems from a study of PD-1 blockade in classical Hodgkin lymphoma. Overall study findings and caveats: Complete responders possessed baseline diversity comparable to newly diagnosed patients. Lower baseline TCR diversity was reported for newly diagnosed patients than for healthy donors. The CD4+ diversity rise by C4D1 was clearest in complete responders.

Each patient's relapse followed autologous stem cell transplantation, and brentuximab vedotin exposure varied. Best responses were complete response, partial response or progressive disease. About this clone itself: Its target is not known.

Method: immunoSEQ multiplex PCR; TCRdb's copy keeps in-frame clones and lacks some. The data show 70,000 or so clones, around 93% seen once. The CDR3 is 14 amino acids. Per germline, CDR1 MNHEY and CDR2 SMNVEV (reference sequence). Between the trimmed V and J ends, which lost 4 bases and 4 bases, there was a span of 11 bases. The chain couples TRBV27 to TRBJ2-1, with D tentatively TRBD1 (7 bases). This sequence was found in a human donor with classical Hodgkin lymphoma. The sample in question was peripheral blood mononuclear cells (PBMCs), obtained at baseline. The CDR3 DNA sequence: TGTGCCAGCAGTTGGGGGGACAGTTACAATGAGCAGTTCTTC. It encodes CASSWGDSYNEQFF.